The present T cell receptor beta chain was sequenced within a study of cytomegalovirus exposure and HLA in healthy donors (dated by TCRdb to 2017 to 2019). About the investigation overall: According to a later analysis, the 120 or so validation repertoires were produced on the same platform as the approximately 610 repertoires of the first cohort. A separate validation cohort of about 110 different subjects was used in addition to the approximately 640-subject first cohort. The study aimed to test whether signatures of past pathogen exposure could be identified by cataloging public T cell receptors. High-throughput TCR immunosequencing, statistical association of individual TCRs with disease status, and machine learning were combined to predict cytomegalovirus infection status.

A distance of 9 bases separates the germline ends of V and J, which lose 5 bases and 8 bases respectively. CDR1 and CDR2, per the germline V gene, are MNHEY and SVGAGI. The CDR3 has 11 amino acids, counting the end cysteine and phenylalanine. Only the CDR3 DNA stays, 33 bases, in frame from base 1. The donors belonged to the validation cohort of around 110 subjects, which was separate from the roughly 700-subject first cohort. Libraries were constructed by the immunoSEQ multiplex PCR assay. As for the original processing: To diagnose cytomegalovirus status from the catalog of TCR beta chain sequences, a statistical classification framework was built. TCRdb retrieved this table from immuneACCESS and kept in-frame rearrangements only. Not all clones are present; in checked studies, unresolved V genes account for under half, and no reason is known for the remainder. V and J calls and clone size are copied from that table; D and trimming were computed from the DNA. The sample table lists 150,000 to 250,000 clones, about 81% of them with a count of one. Around 1.2% of the sample is in the top ten clones.

Study-level results and caveats: A later analysis lacked HLA typing for the validation cohort, so it scored co-occurrence in that cohort across all 110 or so repertoires. Cytomegalovirus status was reported to be diagnosed by the classifier with high specificity and sensitivity in both the original and validation cohorts. Across donors, most TCR sequences were observed very rarely, whereas some public TCRs were present in many individuals. Subsequent analysis determined that TCRs grouped into clusters in the first cohort also showed a tendency toward co-occurrence across the 130 or so validation repertoires, and approximately 93% of cluster scores exceeded 0. The study listed around 160 TCR beta chains as associated with cytomegalovirus. A few of the identified cytomegalovirus-associated TCR beta chains were confirmed in vitro to be specific for cytomegalovirus antigens. The authors suggested that the approach could potentially be extended to other disease states and immunological phenotypes.

As to this clone: Its cognate antigen has yet to be identified. No base quality values were provided; no much bigger clone lies one nucleotide off.

The rearranged chain carries TRBV6-5 and TRBJ1-1; a weak D assignment points to TRBD1 (5 bases agree). This clonotype was obtained from a woman in her thirties in good health and CMV-seronegative. Specimen: PBMCs. The CDR3 here reads CASSEKGEAFF. The sequence in DNA is TGTGCCAGCAGTGAAAAGGGGGAAGCTTTCTTT.